The source of this T cell receptor beta chain is a study of blood T cell repertoires in COVID-19. V lost 3 bases to trimming and J lost 3 bases; unmatched junction nucleotides: 1. Per germline, CDR1 MNHNS and CDR2 SASEGT. This CDR3 contains 14 residues. On this clone itself: At the DNA level, this CDR3 is encoded by other sequences in the same sample as well.

Assay used: immunoSEQ multiplex PCR; TCRdb lists only in-frame clones, some missing. The sample carries 350,000 to 400,000 clones, approximately 89% recorded once. The TCR sequence derives from a man aged 40-55 years in a cohort exposed to, infected with or recovered from COVID-19 (not recorded which). The V call is TRBV6-1, the J call TRBJ2-2, with 7 bases aligning to TRBD2. Sample: PBMCs or T cells enriched from blood (not recorded which). The CDR3: CASSEGGDTGELFF. CDR3 sequence (DNA): TGTGCCAGCAGTGAGGGGGGGGACACCGGGGAGCTGTTTTTT.